This T cell receptor beta chain was found in a study of blood T cell repertoires in COVID-19. Original processing methods: For nucleated cells, counts were estimated from reference gene primer amplification. Assay used: immunoSEQ multiplex PCR; TCRdb lists only in-frame clones, some missing. From that table come the V and J calls and clone size; the DNA was used to work out D and trimming. The sample lists 90,000 to 110,000 clones, roughly 76% seen once, with roughly 10% in the top ten. The CDR3 is 17 amino acids. The rearrangement links TRBV21-1 to TRBJ2-6; the table's D gene call, TRBD2, was not cross checked with the DNA. TRBV21-1 counts as a pseudogene. The source is a woman in her seventies with acute or convalescent COVID-19. Sequences were obtained from peripheral blood. CDR3 nucleotide sequence: TGTGCCAGCAGCAAGAGCGAGGGAGGGCTTGGGGCCAACGTCCTGACTTTC. Translated, it gives CASSKSEGGLGANVLTF.